The source of this T cell receptor (beta chain) is a study of blood T cell repertoires in COVID-19. The wider study: Samples representing acute and convalescent COVID-19 were sourced from the United States, Italy and Spain. The analysed material was cDNA or gDNA that came from T cells, B-cell-depleted T cells, or PBMCs.

Of note for this clone: Other DNA sequences within the sample encode an identical CDR3.

V was pared by 3 bases and J by 2 bases, with 14 bases between. Germline-derived CDR1 and CDR2 are MNHNS and SASEGT. The CDR3 runs to 15 residues. In the original workflow: Estimation of nucleated cell counts was performed using reference gene primer amplification. Generated by immunoSEQ multiplex PCR, the TCRdb table keeps only in-frame clones and is missing some. The DNA was the basis for D and trimming; V, J and clone size are from that table. In the table there are under 170,000 clones, about 86% of which are singletons. This TCR came from an older man with acute or convalescent COVID-19. The specimen sequenced was peripheral blood. This rearrangement joins TRBV6-1 to TRBJ2-7, with D perhaps TRBD1 (8 bases). DNA of the CDR3: TGTGCCAGCAGTGAGGGGGGGACAGGTCCCTACGAGCAGTACTTC. This codes for CASSEGGTGPYEQYF.